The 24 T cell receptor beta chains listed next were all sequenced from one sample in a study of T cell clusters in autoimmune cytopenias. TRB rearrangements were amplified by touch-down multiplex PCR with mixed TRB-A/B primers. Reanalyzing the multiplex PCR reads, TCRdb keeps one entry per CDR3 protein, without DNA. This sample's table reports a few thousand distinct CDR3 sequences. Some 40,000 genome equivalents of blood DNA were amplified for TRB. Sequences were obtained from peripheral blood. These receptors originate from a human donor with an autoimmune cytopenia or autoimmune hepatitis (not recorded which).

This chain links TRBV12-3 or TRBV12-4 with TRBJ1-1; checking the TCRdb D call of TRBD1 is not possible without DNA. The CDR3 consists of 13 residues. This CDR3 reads CASSLGGTIEAFF.

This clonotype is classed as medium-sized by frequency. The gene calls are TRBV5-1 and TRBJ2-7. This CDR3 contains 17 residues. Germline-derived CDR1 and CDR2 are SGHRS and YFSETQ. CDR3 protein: CASSSGTAREGSYEQYF.

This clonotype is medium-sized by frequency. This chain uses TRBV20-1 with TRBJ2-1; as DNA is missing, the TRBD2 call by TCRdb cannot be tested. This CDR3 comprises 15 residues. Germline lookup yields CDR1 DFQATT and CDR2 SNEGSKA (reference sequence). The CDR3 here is CSATGIGGRFNEQFF.

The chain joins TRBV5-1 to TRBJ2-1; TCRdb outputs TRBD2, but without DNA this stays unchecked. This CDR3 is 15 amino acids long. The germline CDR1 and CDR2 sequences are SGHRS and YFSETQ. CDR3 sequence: CASSLGTSRGDEQFF.

The CDR3 here is CASSLSGLVRGEQFF. V and J are TRBV27 and TRBJ2-1; checking the TCRdb D call of TRBD2 is not possible without DNA. The CDR3 length is 15 residues. In germline, CDR1 is MNHEY, CDR2 SMNVEV (reference sequence).

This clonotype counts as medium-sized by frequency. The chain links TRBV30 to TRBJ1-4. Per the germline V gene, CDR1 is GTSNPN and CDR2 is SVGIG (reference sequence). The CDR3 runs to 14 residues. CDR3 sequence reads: CAWRGDIRGEKLFF.

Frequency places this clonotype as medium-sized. The CDR3 reads CASRIAGAYNEQFF. The chain employs TRBV5-1 and TRBJ2-1; the TCRdb call, TRBD2, lacks DNA for checking. The CDR3 sequence is 14 residues long. Germline lookup yields CDR1 SGHRS and CDR2 YFSETQ.

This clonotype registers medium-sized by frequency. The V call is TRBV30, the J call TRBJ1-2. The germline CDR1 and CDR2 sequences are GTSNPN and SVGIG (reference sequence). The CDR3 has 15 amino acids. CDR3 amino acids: CAWSVGRVEGNGYTF.

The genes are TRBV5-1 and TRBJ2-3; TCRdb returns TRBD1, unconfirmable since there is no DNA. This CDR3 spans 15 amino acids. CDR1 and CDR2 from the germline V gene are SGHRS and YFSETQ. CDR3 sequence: CASSLGERATDTQYF.

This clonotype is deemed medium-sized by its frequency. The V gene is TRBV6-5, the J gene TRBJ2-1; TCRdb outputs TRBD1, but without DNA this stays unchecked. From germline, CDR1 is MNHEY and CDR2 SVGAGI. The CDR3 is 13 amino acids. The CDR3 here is CASNQGGSREQFF.

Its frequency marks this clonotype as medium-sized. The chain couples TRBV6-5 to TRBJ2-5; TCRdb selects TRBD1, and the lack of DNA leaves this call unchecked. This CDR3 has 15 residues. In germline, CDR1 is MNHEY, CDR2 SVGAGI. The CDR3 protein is CASKSPRLYQETQYF.

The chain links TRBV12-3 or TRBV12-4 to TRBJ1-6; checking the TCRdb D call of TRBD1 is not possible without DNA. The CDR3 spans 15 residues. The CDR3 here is CASSPLQGVNSPLHF.

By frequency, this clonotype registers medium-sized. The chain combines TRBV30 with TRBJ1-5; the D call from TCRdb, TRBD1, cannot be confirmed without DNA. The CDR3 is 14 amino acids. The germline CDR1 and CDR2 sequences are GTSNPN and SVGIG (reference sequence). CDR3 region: CAWSVGSAGAPQHF.

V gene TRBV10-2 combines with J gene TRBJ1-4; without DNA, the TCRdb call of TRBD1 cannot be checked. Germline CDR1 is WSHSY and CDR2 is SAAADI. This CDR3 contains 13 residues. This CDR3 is CASSWGINKKLFF.

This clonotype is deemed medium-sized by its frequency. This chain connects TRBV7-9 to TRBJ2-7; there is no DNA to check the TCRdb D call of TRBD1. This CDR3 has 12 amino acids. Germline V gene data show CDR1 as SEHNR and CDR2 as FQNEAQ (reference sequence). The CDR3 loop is CAGSLGGYEQYF. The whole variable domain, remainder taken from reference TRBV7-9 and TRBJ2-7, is DTGVSQNPRHKITKRGQNVTFRCDPISEHNRLYWYRQTLGQGPEFLTYFQNEAQLEKSRLLSDRFSAERPKGSFSTLEIQRTEQGDSAMYLCAGSLGGYEQYFGPGTRLTVT.

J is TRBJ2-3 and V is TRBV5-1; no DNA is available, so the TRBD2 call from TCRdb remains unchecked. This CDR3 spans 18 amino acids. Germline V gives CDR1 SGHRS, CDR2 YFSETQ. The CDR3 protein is CASSLEASGGVQRDTQYF.

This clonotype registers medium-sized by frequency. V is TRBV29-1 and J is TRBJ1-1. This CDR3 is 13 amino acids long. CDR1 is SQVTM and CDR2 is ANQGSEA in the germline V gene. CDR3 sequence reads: CSAAGRANTEAFF.

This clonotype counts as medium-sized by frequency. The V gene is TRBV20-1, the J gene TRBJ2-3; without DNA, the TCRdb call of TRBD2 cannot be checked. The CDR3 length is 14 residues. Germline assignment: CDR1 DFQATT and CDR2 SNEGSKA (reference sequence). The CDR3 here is CSARQAGNTDTQYF.

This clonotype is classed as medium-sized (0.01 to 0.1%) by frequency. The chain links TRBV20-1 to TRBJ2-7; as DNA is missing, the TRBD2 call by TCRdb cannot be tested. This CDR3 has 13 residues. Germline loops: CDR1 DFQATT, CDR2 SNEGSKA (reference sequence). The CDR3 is CSAAHNPEDEQYF.

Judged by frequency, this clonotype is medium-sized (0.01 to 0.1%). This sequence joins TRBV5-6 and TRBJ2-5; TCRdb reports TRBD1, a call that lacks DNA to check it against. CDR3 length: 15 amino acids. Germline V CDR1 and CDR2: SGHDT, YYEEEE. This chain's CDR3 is CASSLARQGKETQYF.

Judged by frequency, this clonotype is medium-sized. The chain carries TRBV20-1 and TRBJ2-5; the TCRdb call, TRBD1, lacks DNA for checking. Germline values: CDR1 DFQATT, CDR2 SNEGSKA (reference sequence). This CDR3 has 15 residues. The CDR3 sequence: CSARRTGQSQETQYF.

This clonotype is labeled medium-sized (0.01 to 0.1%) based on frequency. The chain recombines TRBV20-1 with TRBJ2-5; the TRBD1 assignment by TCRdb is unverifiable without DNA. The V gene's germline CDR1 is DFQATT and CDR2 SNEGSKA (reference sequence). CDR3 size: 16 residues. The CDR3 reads CSASHRTGMFRETQYF.

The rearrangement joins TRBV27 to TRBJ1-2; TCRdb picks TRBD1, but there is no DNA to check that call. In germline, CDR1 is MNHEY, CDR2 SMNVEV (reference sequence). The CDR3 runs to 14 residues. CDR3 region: CASSFQGASYGYTF.

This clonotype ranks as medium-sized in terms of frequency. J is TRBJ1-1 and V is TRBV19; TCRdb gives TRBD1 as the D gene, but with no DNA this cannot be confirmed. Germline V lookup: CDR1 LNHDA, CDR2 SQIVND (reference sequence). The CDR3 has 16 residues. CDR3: CASRTHGRPGDTEAFF.